This T cell receptor beta chain was identified in a study of blood T cell repertoires in COVID-19. Overall study: Nucleic acid was either cDNA or gDNA, and it came from T cells, B-cell-depleted T cells, or PBMCs.

TCRdb's copy holds only in-frame clones and misses some; the assay was immunoSEQ multiplex PCR. The repertoire consists of some 270,000 clones, with 85% to 90% occurring once and the leading ten covering 3.5% to 5%. Deletions cut 5 bases from V and 1 base from J, with 9 bases between. The germline gives CDR1 SGHAT, CDR2 FQDESV (reference sequence). There are 13 residues in the CDR3. This chain uses TRBV11-1 with TRBJ2-7; D might be TRBD1 (5 bases). Sequencing was done on a sample of peripheral blood. This clonotype originated in a middle-aged woman who had recovered from COVID-19. CDR3 coding DNA: TGTGCCAGCAGCCCGACAGCGTCCTACGAGCAGTACTTC. Translating gives CASSPTASYEQYF. Combining the CDR3 with reference TRBV11-1 and TRBJ2-7 gives the whole variable domain EAEVAQSPRYKITEKSQAVAFWCDPISGHATLYWYRQILGQGPELLVQFQDESVVDDSQLPKDRFSAERLKGVDSTLKIQPAELGDSAMYLCASSPTASYEQYFGPGTRLTVT.